This TCR beta chain was obtained from a study of neoadjuvant nivolumab and ipilimumab in lung cancer. Looking at the study overall: Patients got nivolumab 3 mg/kg on days 1, 15 and 29; combination added ipilimumab 1 mg/kg day 1. General observations from the study: Pretherapy blood TCR richness correlated positively with resected tumor richness. Compared with tumor-adjacent uninvolved lung, resected tumors showed greater richness and clonality.

Regarding this clone: The antigen is undetermined. One end of the junction fails to match germline, which may point to a read error.

CDR3 size: 13 residues. Germline assignment: CDR1 KGHSH and CDR2 LQKENI. TCRdb's copy holds only in-frame clones and misses some; the assay was immunoSEQ multiplex PCR. The table shows 20,000 to 25,000 clones, with approximately 82% occurring only once. This TCR was recovered from an adult with non-small cell lung cancer. Source: peripheral blood, taken before neoadjuvant nivolumab, alone or with ipilimumab. This chain joins TRBV18 and TRBJ2-7; tentative D call: TRBD1 (5 bases). This CDR3 reads CASSQGRIDSLDF. CDR3 bases: TGTGCCAGCTCACAGGGAAGGATTGACAGTCTGGACTTC. Supplemented by reference TRBV18 and TRBJ2-7, the full variable domain reads NAGVMQNPRHLVRRRGQEARLRCSPMKGHSHVYWYRQLPEEGLKFMVYLQKENIIDESGMPKERFSAEFPKEGPSILRIQQVVRGDSAAYFCASSQGRIDSLDFGPGTRLTVT.